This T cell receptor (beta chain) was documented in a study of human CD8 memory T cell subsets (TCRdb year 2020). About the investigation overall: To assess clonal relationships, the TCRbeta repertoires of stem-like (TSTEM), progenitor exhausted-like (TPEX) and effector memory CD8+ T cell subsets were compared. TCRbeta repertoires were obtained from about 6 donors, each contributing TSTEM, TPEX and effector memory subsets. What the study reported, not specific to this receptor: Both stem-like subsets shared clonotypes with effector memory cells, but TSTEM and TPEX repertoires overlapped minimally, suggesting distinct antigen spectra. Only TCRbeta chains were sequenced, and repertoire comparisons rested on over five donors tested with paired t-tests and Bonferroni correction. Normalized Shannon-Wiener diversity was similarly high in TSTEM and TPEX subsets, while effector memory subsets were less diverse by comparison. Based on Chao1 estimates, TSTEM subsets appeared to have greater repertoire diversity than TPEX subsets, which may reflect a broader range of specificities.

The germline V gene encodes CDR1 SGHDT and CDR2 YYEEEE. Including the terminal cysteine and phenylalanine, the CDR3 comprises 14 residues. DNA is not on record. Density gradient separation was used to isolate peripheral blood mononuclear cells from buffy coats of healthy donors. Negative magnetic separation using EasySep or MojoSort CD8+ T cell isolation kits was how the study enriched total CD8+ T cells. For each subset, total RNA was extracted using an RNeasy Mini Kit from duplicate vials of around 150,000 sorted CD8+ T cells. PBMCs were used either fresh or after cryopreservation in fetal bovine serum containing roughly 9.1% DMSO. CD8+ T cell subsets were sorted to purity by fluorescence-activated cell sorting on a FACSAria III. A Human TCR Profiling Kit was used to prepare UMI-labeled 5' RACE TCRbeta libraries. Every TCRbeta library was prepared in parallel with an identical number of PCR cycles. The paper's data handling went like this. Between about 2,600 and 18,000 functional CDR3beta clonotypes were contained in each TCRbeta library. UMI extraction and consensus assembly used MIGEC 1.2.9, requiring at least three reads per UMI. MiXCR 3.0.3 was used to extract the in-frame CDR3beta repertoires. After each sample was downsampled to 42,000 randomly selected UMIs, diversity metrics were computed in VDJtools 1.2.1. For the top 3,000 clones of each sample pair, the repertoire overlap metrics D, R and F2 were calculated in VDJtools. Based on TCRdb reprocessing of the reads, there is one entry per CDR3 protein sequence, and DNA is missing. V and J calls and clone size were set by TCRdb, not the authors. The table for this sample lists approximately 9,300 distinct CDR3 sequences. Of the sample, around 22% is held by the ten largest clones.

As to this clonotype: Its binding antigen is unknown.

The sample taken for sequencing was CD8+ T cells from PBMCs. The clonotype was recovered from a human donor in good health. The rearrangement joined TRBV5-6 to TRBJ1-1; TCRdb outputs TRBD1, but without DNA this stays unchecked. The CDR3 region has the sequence CASSLDQGLTEAFF.